This T cell receptor beta chain was recovered during a study of relationships among human T cell subsets. Semiquantitative ARM-PCR amplified T cell receptor alpha and beta CDR3 regions from mRNA. Tagged nested gene-specific primers were used first, then communal superprimers amplified exponentially. One entry per CDR3 protein results from TCRdb running MiXCR on the multiplex PCR reads. This repertoire shows 6,700 or so distinct CDR3 sequences, almost 70% found once; its top ten account for around half. Anti-CD45RA microbeads isolated naive and transitional T cells from pooled CD4+ and CD8+ cells. Germline V gene data show CDR1 as DFQATT and CDR2 as SNEGSKA (reference sequence). The CDR3 runs 13 residues. Trimming pared 0 bases from V and 2 bases from J, leaving 8 bases between.

Sequencing was performed on naive and transitional (CD45RA+) T cells sorted from blood. This chain connects TRBV20-1 to TRBJ2-7; TRBD2 might be the D (6 bases). This TCR was sampled from a man aged 35 to 55 in good health. The CDR3 region is CSAREEGPYEQYF. The CDR3 nucleotides are TGCAGTGCTAGAGAGGAGGGGCCCTACGAGCAGTACTTC.